These 8 T cell receptor beta chains were sequenced from one sample in a study of cytotoxic CD8 clonotypes in ibrutinib-treated CLL. TCRdb's table, derived via immunoSEQ multiplex PCR, lists solely in-frame clones and lacks some. The sample records tens of thousands of clones, over 55% being singletons. Here the sequenced sample was PBMCs, taken after 24 months of ibrutinib treatment. The receptors originated from a human donor with chronic lymphocytic leukemia.

The chain joins TRBV5-4 to TRBJ2-6, with D possibly being TRBD1 (6 bases). Germline CDR1 is SGHNT and CDR2 is YYREEE (reference sequence). Trimming removed 0 bases from V and 1 base from J, with 17 bases in between. The CDR3 length is 19 residues. The CDR3 protein is CASSLAFRTVLSGANVLTF. DNA for the CDR3: TGTGCCAGCAGCTTGGCCTTTCGGACAGTTTTATCTGGGGCCAACGTCCTGACTTTC.

The chain has TRBV5-1 and TRBJ2-5; D is ambiguous. Germline V gene data show CDR1 as SGHRS and CDR2 as YFSETQ. Trimming removed 0 bases from V and 5 bases from J, with 14 bases in between. CDR3 size: 15 residues. CDR3 nucleotide sequence: TGCGCCAGCAGCTTGGACCCCTGGGGTGGGGAGACCCAGTACTTC. Translating gives CASSLDPWGGETQYF.

This clone has only a few counts. The rearrangement joins TRBV6-5 to TRBJ2-5; no clear D gene. This CDR3 has 16 amino acids. V gave up 4 bases and J gave up 5 bases, with 20 bases separating them. Germline V CDR1 and CDR2: MNHEY, SVGAGI. The CDR3 is CASSFLGRAVPETQYF. CDR3 nucleotides: TGTGCCAGCAGTTTTTTAGGACGGGCAGTACCGGAGACCCAGTACTTC.

The CDR3 is CAWRGQSYEQYF. CDR3 DNA sequence: TGTGCCTGGAGGGGGCAATCCTACGAGCAGTACTTC. This sequence joins TRBV30 and TRBJ2-7, with D possibly being TRBD1 (5 bases). Germline CDR1 reads GTSNPN; CDR2 reads SVGIG (reference sequence). The CDR3 has 12 amino acids. The V and J ends lost 3 bases and 1 base respectively, with 7 bases between them.

This clone was observed many times. The rearrangement uses TRBV6-4 and TRBJ2-7; TRBD2 matches 7 bases. After removal of 4 bases from V and 3 bases from J, the junction contained 12 bases not matched to a gene. The CDR3 loop spans 16 amino acids. The germline V gene encodes CDR1 MRHNA and CDR2 SNTAGT. Written as DNA, the CDR3 is TGTGCCAGCAGTGGCGGGGGAGCCGACCACCTCTACGAGCAGTACGTC. Amino acids: CASSGGGADHLYEQYV.

V usage is TRBV11-2 and J usage is TRBJ2-1; 14 bases map to TRBD2. With V trimmed by 4 bases and J by 8 bases, 7 bases remained unmatched. The CDR3 loop spans 16 amino acids. Germline CDR1 reads SGHAT; CDR2 reads FQNNGV. The CDR3 sequence: CASSSRLAGGKYEQFF. CDR3 nucleotide sequence: TGTGCCAGCAGCTCCCGACTAGCGGGAGGGAAGTATGAGCAGTTCTTC.

This chain uses TRBV11-1 with TRBJ2-1, with 13 bases aligning to TRBD2. V shed 6 bases and J 4 bases; nucleotides not matched to a gene: 3. The CDR3 extends over 15 amino acids. Germline V gives CDR1 SGHAT, CDR2 FQDESV (reference sequence). The CDR3 sequence: CASSLLAGGYNEQFF. The CDR3 region has the DNA TGTGCCAGCAGTCTACTAGCGGGGGGGTACAATGAGCAGTTCTTC. Supplemented by reference TRBV11-1 and TRBJ2-1, the full variable domain reads EAEVAQSPRYKITEKSQAVAFWCDPISGHATLYWYRQILGQGPELLVQFQDESVVDDSQLPKDRFSAERLKGVDSTLKIQPAELGDSAMYLCASSLLAGGYNEQFFGPGTRLTVL.

The chain uses TRBV11-3 and TRBJ2-5; 10 bases are shared with TRBD2. V lost 1 base, J lost 2 bases, and 1 base stayed unmatched. The length of the CDR3 is 15 residues. Germline-derived CDR1 and CDR2 are SGHNT and YENEEA. The DNA for the CDR3 is TGTGCCAGCAGCTTAGGAGCGGGAGGGCAAGAGACCCAGTACTTC. Encoded protein: CASSLGAGGQETQYF.